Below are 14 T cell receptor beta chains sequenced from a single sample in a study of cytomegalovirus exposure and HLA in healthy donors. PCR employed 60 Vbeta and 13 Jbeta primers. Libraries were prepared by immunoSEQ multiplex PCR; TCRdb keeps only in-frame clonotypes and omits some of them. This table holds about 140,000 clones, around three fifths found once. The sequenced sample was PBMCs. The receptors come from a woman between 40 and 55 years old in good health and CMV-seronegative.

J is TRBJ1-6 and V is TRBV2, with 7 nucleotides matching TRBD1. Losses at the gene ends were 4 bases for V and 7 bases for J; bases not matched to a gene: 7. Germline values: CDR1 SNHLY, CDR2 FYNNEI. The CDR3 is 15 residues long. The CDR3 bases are TGTGCCAGCAGTGTCGACAGGGCTGGGAATTCACCCCTCCACTTT. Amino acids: CASSVDRAGNSPLHF.

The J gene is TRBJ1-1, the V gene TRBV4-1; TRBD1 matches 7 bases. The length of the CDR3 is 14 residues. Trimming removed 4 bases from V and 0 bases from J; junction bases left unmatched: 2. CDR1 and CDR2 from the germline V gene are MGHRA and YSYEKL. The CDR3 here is CASSPGQMNTEAFF. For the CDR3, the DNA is TGCGCCAGCAGCCCGGGACAGATGAACACTGAAGCTTTCTTT.

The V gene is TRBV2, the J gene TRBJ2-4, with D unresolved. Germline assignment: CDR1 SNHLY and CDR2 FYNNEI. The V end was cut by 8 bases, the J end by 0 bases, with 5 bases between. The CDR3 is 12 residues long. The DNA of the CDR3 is TGTGCCAGCCAATTAGCCAAAAACATTCAGTACTTC. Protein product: CASQLAKNIQYF. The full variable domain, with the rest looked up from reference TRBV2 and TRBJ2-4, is EPEVTQTPSHQVTQMGQEVILRCVPISNHLYFYWYRQILGQKVEFLVSFYNNEISEKSEIFDDQFSVERPDGSNFTLKIRSTKLEDSAMYFCASQLAKNIQYFGAGTRLSVL.

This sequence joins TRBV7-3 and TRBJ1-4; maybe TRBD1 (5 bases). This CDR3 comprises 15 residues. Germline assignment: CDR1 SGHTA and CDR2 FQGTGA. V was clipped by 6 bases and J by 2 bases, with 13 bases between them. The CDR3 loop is CASSPGLGTNEKLFF. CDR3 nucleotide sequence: TGTGCCAGCAGTCCAGGGCTGGGGACTAATGAAAAACTGTTTTTT.

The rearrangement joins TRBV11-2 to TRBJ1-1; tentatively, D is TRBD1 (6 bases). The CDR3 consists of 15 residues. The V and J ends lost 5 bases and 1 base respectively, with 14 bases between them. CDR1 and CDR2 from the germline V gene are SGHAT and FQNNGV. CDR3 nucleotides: TGTGCCAGCAGCCCCATTACAGGGAAGAACACTGAAGCTTTCTTT. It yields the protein CASSPITGKNTEAFF.

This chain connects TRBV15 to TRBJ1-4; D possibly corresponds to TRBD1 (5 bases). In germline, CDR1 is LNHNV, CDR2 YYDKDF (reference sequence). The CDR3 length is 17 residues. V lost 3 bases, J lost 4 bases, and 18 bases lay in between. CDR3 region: CATSRGPLRTDNEKLFF. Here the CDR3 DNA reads TGTGCCACCAGCAGGGGGCCCCTTAGGACGGATAATGAAAAACTGTTTTTT. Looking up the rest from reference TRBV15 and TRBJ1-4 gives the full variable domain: DAMVIQNPRYQVTQFGKPVTLSCSQTLNHNVMYWYQQKSSQAPKLLFHYYDKDFNNEADTPDNFQSRRPNTSFCFLDIRSPGLGDTAMYLCATSRGPLRTDNEKLFFGSGTQLSVL.

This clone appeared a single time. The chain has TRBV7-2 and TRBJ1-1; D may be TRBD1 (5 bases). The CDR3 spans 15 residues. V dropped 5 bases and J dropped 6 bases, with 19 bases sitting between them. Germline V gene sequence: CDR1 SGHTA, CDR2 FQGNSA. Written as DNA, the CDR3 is TGTGCCAGCAGCCCGGGACGGGGGACGGTCGCTGAAGCTTTCTTT. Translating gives CASSPGRGTVAEAFF. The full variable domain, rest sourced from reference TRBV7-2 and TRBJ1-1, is GAGVSQSPSNKVTEKGKDVELRCDPISGHTALYWYRQSLGQGLEFLIYFQGNSAPDKSGLPSDRFSAERTGGSVSTLTIQRTQQEDSAVYLCASSPGRGTVAEAFFGQGTRLTVV.

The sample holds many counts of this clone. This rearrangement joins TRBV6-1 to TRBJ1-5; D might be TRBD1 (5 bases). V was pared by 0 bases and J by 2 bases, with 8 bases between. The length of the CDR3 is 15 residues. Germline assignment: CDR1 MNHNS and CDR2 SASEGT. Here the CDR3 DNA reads TGTGCCAGCAGTGAAGCGGGCAGGGGCAATCAGCCCCAGCATTTT. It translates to CASSEAGRGNQPQHF.

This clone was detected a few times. Written as DNA, the CDR3 is TGCAGCGCTGAGGGGCGGGGGCCGACCTATGGCTACACCTTC. Its translation is CSAEGRGPTYGYTF. J is TRBJ1-2 and V is TRBV29-1; tentative D call: TRBD1 (6 bases). CDR1 and CDR2 (germline): SQVTM, ANQGSEA. Deletions cut 7 bases from V and 4 bases from J, with 19 bases between. There are 14 residues in the CDR3.

CDR3 in DNA: TGCGCCAGCAGCGGGGGACTGATGTCCTACGAGCAGTACTTC. This sequence encodes CASSGGLMSYEQYF. The J gene is TRBJ2-7, the V gene TRBV5-1; tentatively, D is TRBD2 (6 bases). Per germline, CDR1 SGHRS and CDR2 YFSETQ. V was clipped by 4 bases and J by 1 base, with 12 bases between them. CDR3 length: 14 amino acids.

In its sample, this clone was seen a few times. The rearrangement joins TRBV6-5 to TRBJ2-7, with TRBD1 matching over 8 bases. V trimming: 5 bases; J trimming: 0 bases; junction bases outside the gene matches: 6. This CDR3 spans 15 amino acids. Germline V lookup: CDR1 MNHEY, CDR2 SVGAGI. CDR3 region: CASSPWTGSSYEQYF. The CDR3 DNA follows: TGTGCCAGCAGTCCCTGGACAGGGTCCTCCTACGAGCAGTACTTC.

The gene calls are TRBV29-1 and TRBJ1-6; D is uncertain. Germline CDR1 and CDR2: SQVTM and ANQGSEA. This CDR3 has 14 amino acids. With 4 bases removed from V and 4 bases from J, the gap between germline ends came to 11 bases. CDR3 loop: CSVGEGRYNSPLHF. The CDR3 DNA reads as TGCAGCGTTGGAGAAGGGAGATATAATTCACCCCTCCACTTT.

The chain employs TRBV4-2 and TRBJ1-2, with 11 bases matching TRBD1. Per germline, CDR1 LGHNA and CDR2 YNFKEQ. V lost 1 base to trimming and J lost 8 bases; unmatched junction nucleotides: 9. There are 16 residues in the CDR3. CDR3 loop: CASSQGSGTGGIGYTF. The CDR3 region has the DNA TGTGCCAGCAGCCAAGGGTCCGGGACAGGGGGTATAGGCTACACCTTC.

Written as DNA, the CDR3 is TGTGCCACCAGCAGGGTGCCCTACCAAAGGGGTATGAACACTGAAGCTTTCTTT. As protein: CATSRVPYQRGMNTEAFF. The rearrangement links TRBV15 to TRBJ1-1; TRBD1 might be the D (5 bases). There are 18 residues in the CDR3. CDR1 and CDR2 from the germline V gene are LNHNV and YYDKDF (reference sequence). The germline V and J ends were trimmed by 3 bases and 0 bases, with 20 bases remaining between them.